This T cell receptor (beta chain) emerged from a study of graft-versus-host responses after intestinal transplantation. Study-wide context: Recipients had multivisceral, liver-intestinal, or isolated intestinal transplants. All recipients were given anti-thymocyte globulin induction, and tacrolimus and steroids were then administered for about three years. Whole-study results and caveats: When patients had graft-donor T cell macrochimerism, their allografts held high graft-versus-host to host-versus-graft clonal ratios.

A word on this clone: Its antigen is still unknown.

Measured with immunoSEQ multiplex PCR; TCRdb has only the in-frame clones, and not every one. The data hold about 85,000 clones, with 75% to 95% observed a single time. Trimming removed 1 base from V and 0 bases from J; junction bases left unmatched: 8. Germline V gene sequence: CDR1 SQVTM, CDR2 ANQGSEA. The CDR3 runs 16 residues. The sample consisted of unstimulated CD8+ T cells sorted from spleen or lymph node cells, taken before transplant. This TCR derives from a human donor who was the organ donor for an intestinal transplant. The V and J genes are TRBV29-1 and TRBJ2-7, with 8 bases fitting TRBD2. The CDR3 spells CSVEALAGPSSYEQYF. Written as DNA, the CDR3 is TGCAGCGTTGAAGCCCTAGCGGGCCCAAGCTCCTACGAGCAGTACTTC.